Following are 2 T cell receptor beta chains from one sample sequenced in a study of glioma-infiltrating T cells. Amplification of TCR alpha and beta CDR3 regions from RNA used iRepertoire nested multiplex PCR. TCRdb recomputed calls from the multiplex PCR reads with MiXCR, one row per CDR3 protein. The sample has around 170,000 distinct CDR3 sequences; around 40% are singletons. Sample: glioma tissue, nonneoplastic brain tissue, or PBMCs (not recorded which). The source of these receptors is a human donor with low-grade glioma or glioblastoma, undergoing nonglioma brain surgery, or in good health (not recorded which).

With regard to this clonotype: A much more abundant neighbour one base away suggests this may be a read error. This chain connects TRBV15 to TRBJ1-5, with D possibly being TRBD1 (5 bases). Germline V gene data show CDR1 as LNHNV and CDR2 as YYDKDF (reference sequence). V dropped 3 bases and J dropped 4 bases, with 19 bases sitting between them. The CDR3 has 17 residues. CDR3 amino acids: CATSRILGTSWNQPQHF. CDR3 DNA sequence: TGTGCCACCAGCAGGATACTAGGGACCTCATGGAATCAGCCCCAGCATTTT.

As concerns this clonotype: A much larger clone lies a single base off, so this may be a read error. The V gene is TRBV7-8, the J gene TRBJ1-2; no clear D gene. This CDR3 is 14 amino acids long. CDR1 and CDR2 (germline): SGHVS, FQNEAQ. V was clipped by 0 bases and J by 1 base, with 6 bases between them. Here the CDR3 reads CASSLAPSNYGYTF. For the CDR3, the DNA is TGTGCCAGCAGCTTAGCGCCGAGTAACTATGGCTACACCTTC. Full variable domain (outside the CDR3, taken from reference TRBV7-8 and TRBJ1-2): GAGVSQSPRYKVAKRGQDVALRCDPISGHVSLFWYQQALGQGPEFLTYFQNEAQLDKSGLPSDRFFAERPEGSVSTLKIQRTQQEDSAVYLCASSLAPSNYGYTFGSGTRLTVV.